A selection of T cell receptor beta chains follows, all from one sample in a study of blood T cell repertoires in COVID-19. Some clones are missing from TCRdb's copy, which holds only in-frame ones; the method was immunoSEQ multiplex PCR. Of about 96,000 clones listed, around 85% are singletons. Sequenced input: peripheral blood. Receptor source: an older woman with acute or convalescent COVID-19. CDR3s include the opening cysteine and the closing phenylalanine or tryptophan. Fields, in order: J gene, clone size, V gene, D gene, CDR3 protein, CDR3 DNA. A D gene is named only where the DNA matches it firmly. Clone size is shown for a subset of rows, as once, few, many or a class of expanded clone.

J: TRBJ1-1; size: .; V: TRBV7-2; D: TRBD1; CDR3: CASSLGGGPEAFF; DNA: TGTGCCAGCAGCTTAGGAGGGGGCCCTGAAGCTTTCTTT
J: TRBJ1-1; size: .; V: TRBV25-1; D: TRBD1; CDR3: CASSSGQGYTEAFF; DNA: TGTGCCAGCAGTTCGGGACAGGGCTACACTGAAGCTTTCTTT
J: TRBJ1-4; size: .; V: TRBV30; D: .; CDR3: CAWSSGTHNEKLFF; DNA: TGTGCCTGGAGTTCTGGGACTCATAATGAAAAACTGTTTTTT
J: TRBJ1-5; size: .; V: TRBV19; D: .; CDR3: CASSINMNQPQHF; DNA: TGTGCCAGTAGTATAAATATGAATCAGCCCCAGCATTTT
J: TRBJ1-5; size: .; V: TRBV6-5; D: .; CDR3: CASSARQSNQPQHF; DNA: TGTGCCAGCAGCGCGAGGCAGTCCAATCAGCCCCAGCATTTT
J: TRBJ2-3; size: .; V: TRBV10-2; D: TRBD2; CDR3: CASSESSGGTSDTQYF; DNA: TGCGCCAGCAGTGAGAGTAGCGGGGGGACGTCAGATACGCAGTATTTT
J: TRBJ1-5; size: few; V: TRBV19; D: .; CDR3: CASSIGQGRSSNQPQHF; DNA: TGTGCCAGTAGTATCGGGCAGGGTCGGTCGAGCAATCAGCCCCAGCATTTT
J: TRBJ1-2; size: .; V: TRBV29-1; D: TRBD1; CDR3: CSAIGQGAYGYTF; DNA: TGCAGCGCGATCGGACAGGGGGCCTATGGCTACACCTTC
J: TRBJ2-7; size: .; V: TRBV7-8; D: .; CDR3: CASSPSGTGLYEQYF; DNA: TGTGCCAGCAGCCCAAGCGGGACAGGTCTTTACGAGCAGTACTTC
J: TRBJ1-1; size: .; V: TRBV23-1; D: TRBD1; CDR3: CASSQSLGHRGYTEAFF; DNA: TGCGCCAGCAGTCAATCGCTCGGACACAGGGGATACACTGAAGCTTTCTTT
J: TRBJ2-3; size: .; V: TRBV29-1; D: .; CDR3: CSVEVASTDTQYF; DNA: TGCAGCGTTGAGGTGGCTAGCACAGATACGCAGTATTTT
J: TRBJ2-1; size: .; V: TRBV4-3; D: .; CDR3: CASSQDNNNEQFF; DNA: TGCGCCAGCAGCCAAGATAACAACAATGAGCAGTTCTTC
J: TRBJ2-1; size: .; V: TRBV18; D: .; CDR3: CASSPSAPNEQFF; DNA: TGTGCCAGCTCACCCTCCGCGCCCAATGAGCAGTTCTTC
J: TRBJ1-1; size: .; V: TRBV5-1; D: .; CDR3: CASSSTHTGNTEAFF; DNA: TGCGCCAGCAGCTCCACCCATACAGGGAACACTGAAGCTTTCTTT
J: TRBJ1-1; size: few; V: TRBV19; D: .; CDR3: CASSIPLAFQATEAFF; DNA: TGTGCCAGTAGTATCCCCTTGGCATTCCAGGCCACCGAAGCTTTCTTT
J: TRBJ1-4; size: .; V: TRBV6-5; D: TRBD1; CDR3: CASSIDRGRNEKLFF; DNA: TGTGCCAGCAGCATTGACAGGGGGCGAAATGAAAAACTGTTTTTT
J: TRBJ2-1; size: .; V: TRBV29-1; D: TRBD1; CDR3: CSVEGPGTANNEQFF; DNA: TGCAGCGTTGAGGGGCCCGGGACAGCAAATAATGAGCAGTTCTTC
J: TRBJ1-2; size: .; V: TRBV5-1; D: .; CDR3: CASSLSPGGYGYTF; DNA: TGCGCCAGCAGCTTGAGTCCCGGGGGGTATGGCTACACCTTC
J: TRBJ1-1; size: .; V: TRBV29-1; D: TRBD1; CDR3: CSVVSGTGRTEAFF; DNA: TGCAGCGTTGTTTCCGGGACAGGGAGAACTGAAGCTTTCTTT
J: TRBJ1-5; size: .; V: TRBV5-4; D: .; CDR3: CASSLQGSNQPQHF; DNA: TGTGCCAGCAGCTTGCAGGGTAGCAATCAGCCCCAGCATTTT
J: TRBJ1-6; size: .; V: TRBV11-2; D: .; CDR3: CASSRVESPLHF; DNA: TGTGCCAGCAGCCGGGTGGAATCACCCCTCCACTTT
J: TRBJ1-1; size: .; V: TRBV9; D: .; CDR3: CASSPRYDFSEAFF; DNA: TGTGCCAGCAGCCCCCGATATGATTTTAGTGAAGCTTTCTTT
J: TRBJ2-7; size: many; V: TRBV7-9; D: .; CDR3: CASSSYYEQYF; DNA: TGTGCCAGCAGCTCCTACTACGAGCAGTACTTC
J: TRBJ2-3; size: once; V: TRBV10-3; D: TRBD1; CDR3: CAIRDRGLIDTQYF; DNA: TGTGCCATCAGGGACAGGGGGCTCATAGATACGCAGTATTTT
J: TRBJ2-3; size: .; V: TRBV7-6; D: .; CDR3: CASSTRADTQYF; DNA: TGTGCCAGCAGCACGCGGGCAGATACGCAGTATTTT
J: TRBJ2-1; size: .; V: TRBV7-2; D: TRBD2; CDR3: CASRNRLAGNNEQFF; DNA: TGTGCCAGCCGCAACCGACTAGCGGGTAACAATGAGCAGTTCTTC